The 14 T cell receptor beta chains reported below all come from one sample, sequenced in a study of glioma-infiltrating T cells. Amplification of TCR alpha and beta CDR3 regions from RNA used iRepertoire nested multiplex PCR. TCRdb redid the calling of the multiplex PCR reads with MiXCR, one entry per CDR3 protein. This table has some 100,000 distinct CDR3 sequences, less than 30% appearing once. The sample was glioma tissue, nonneoplastic brain tissue, or PBMCs (not recorded which). The receptor set was obtained from a human donor with low-grade glioma or glioblastoma, undergoing nonglioma brain surgery, or in good health (not recorded which).

This clonotype was seen more than once but under ten times. The chain recombines TRBV4-1 with TRBJ2-1, with TRBD1 as a possible D gene (6 bases). In germline, CDR1 is MGHRA, CDR2 YSYEKL. V dropped 4 bases and J dropped 9 bases, with 25 bases sitting between them. The CDR3 extends over 17 amino acids. The CDR3, as DNA: TGCGCCAGCAGCCTCATACAGGGTCCCCTCCCTTCGAGTGAGCAGTTCTTC. Translation: CASSLIQGPLPSSEQFF.

This clonotype was recorded many times. CDR3 nucleotides: TGCAGTGCTAACCCGGGACACCTTGAAGCTTTCTTT. Encoded protein: CSANPGHLEAFF. This chain joins TRBV20-1 and TRBJ1-1; a weak D match, TRBD1 (6 bases). CDR3 size: 12 residues. V lost 4 bases to trimming and J lost 7 bases, with 13 bases between them. The germline V gene encodes CDR1 DFQATT and CDR2 SNEGSKA (reference sequence).

This clonotype was counted at least ten times. The CDR3 coding sequence is TGCAGTGCTAGAGAAGTCGTAGGCCCAGAGACCCAGTACTTC. This codes for CSAREVVGPETQYF. This rearrangement joins TRBV20-1 to TRBJ2-5, with D uncertain. The V end lost 0 bases, the J end lost 4 bases, and 12 bases lay between the germline ends. Germline V gene lookup returns CDR1 DFQATT and CDR2 SNEGSKA (reference sequence). The length of the CDR3 is 14 residues.

This clonotype was counted many times. The genes are TRBV7-2 and TRBJ2-2; 10 positions agree with TRBD1. The CDR3 is made up of 17 amino acids. Per the germline V gene, CDR1 is SGHTA and CDR2 is FQGNSA. The V gene end was trimmed by 5 bases and the J gene end by 5 bases; junction bases not matched to a gene: 11. As DNA, the CDR3 is TGTGCCAGCAGCCGTACTAGACCGGGACAGGGGACCGGGGAGCTGTTTTTT. Residues: CASSRTRPGQGTGELFF.

This clonotype was seen repeatedly, ten times or more. This chain joins TRBV14 and TRBJ1-3; no definite D call. Trimming left V 0 bases short and J 6 bases short, with 3 bases between. The CDR3 is 12 residues long. The germline V gene has CDR1 SGHDN and CDR2 FVKESK. The CDR3 spells CASSQEENTIYF. CDR3 nucleotides: TGTGCCAGCAGCCAAGAGGAAAACACCATATATTTT.

In this sample, this clonotype turned up many times. The chain couples TRBV6-2 or TRBV6-3 to TRBJ1-1; unclear D gene. In germline, CDR1 is MNHEY, CDR2 SVGEGT. The length of the CDR3 is 12 residues. The germline V and J ends were trimmed by 6 bases and 2 bases, with 7 bases remaining between them. The CDR3 DNA reads TGTGCCAGCAGCAAGGGAAACACTGAAGCTTTCTTT. Translation gives CASSKGNTEAFF.

This clonotype was seen a handful of times. A much larger clone differs by one base, so this may be a read error. V is TRBV7-2 and J is TRBJ2-5; TRBD2 is a possible D gene (6 bases). Germline CDR1 reads SGHTA; CDR2 reads FQGNSA. The CDR3 contains 14 residues. DNA for the CDR3: TGTGCCAGCAGCTTAGGCGGGACCCAAGAGAACCAGTACTTC. Amino acid sequence: CASSLGGTQENQYF. The whole variable domain, filled in from reference TRBV7-2 and TRBJ2-5, reads GAGVSQSPSNKVTEKGKDVELRCDPISGHTALYWYRQSLGQGLEFLIYFQGNSAPDKSGLPSDRFSAERTGGSVSTLTIQRTQQEDSAVYLCASSLGGTQENQYFGPGTRLLVL.

This clonotype was counted ten times or more. V and J are TRBV7-9 and TRBJ1-5; 10 bases match TRBD1. Germline trimming cut 5 bases from V and 6 bases from J; bases unmatched to any gene: 4. Germline-derived CDR1 and CDR2 are SEHNR and FQNEAQ (reference sequence). This CDR3 has 14 amino acids. The CDR3 loop is CASSTGTGAQPQHF. DNA for the CDR3: TGTGCCAGCAGCACCGGGACAGGGGCTCAGCCCCAGCATTTT. Variable domain in full (rest from reference TRBV7-9 and TRBJ1-5): DTGVSQNPRHKITKRGQNVTFRCDPISEHNRLYWYRQTLGQGPEFLTYFQNEAQLEKSRLLSDRFSAERPKGSFSTLEIQRTEQGDSAMYLCASSTGTGAQPQHFGDGTRLSIL.

J is TRBJ2-3 and V is TRBV7-9; 11 positions match TRBD2. This CDR3 is built from 16 residues. J gave up 6 bases and V 2 bases, and 7 bases lay outside the gene matches. CDR1 is SEHNR, CDR2 FQNEAQ, per germline (reference sequence). The CDR3 DNA reads TGTGCCAGCAGCTTAAATAGCGGGAGGGGTCTCGATACGCAGTATTTT. It is translated as CASSLNSGRGLDTQYF.

This clonotype occurred many times. This chain connects TRBV28 to TRBJ2-5, with D possibly TRBD1 on 6 matching bases. CDR1 is MDHEN, CDR2 SYDVKM, per germline. The V and J ends lost 2 bases and 6 bases respectively, with 10 bases between them. The CDR3 runs to 13 residues. CDR3 protein: CASSLVQGQTQYF. The CDR3 DNA follows: TGTGCCAGCAGTTTAGTACAGGGACAGACCCAGTACTTC.

The chain combines TRBV28 with TRBJ2-1; 9 positions match TRBD1. Per the germline V gene, CDR1 is MDHEN and CDR2 is SYDVKM. The CDR3 is made up of 16 amino acids. As DNA, the CDR3 is TGTGTTAGCAGTTTACCCCGACAGGGGGTGCACAATGAGCAGTTCTTC. Translation: CVSSLPRQGVHNEQFF.

V is TRBV29-1 and J is TRBJ2-5; D perhaps matches TRBD1 (8 bases). V was pared by 7 bases and J by 9 bases, with 27 bases between. This CDR3 spans 15 amino acids. CDR1 SQVTM and CDR2 ANQGSEA come from the germline V gene. The chain's CDR3 is CSAPQGGIPRGAQYF. The CDR3, as DNA: TGCAGCGCCCCACAGGGGGGGATTCCAAGGGGGGCCCAGTACTTC. The complete variable domain, with remaining parts taken from reference TRBV29-1 and TRBJ2-5, reads SAVISQKPSRDICQRGTSLTIQCQVDSQVTMMFWYRQQPGQSLTLIATANQGSEATYESGFVIDKFPISRPNLTFSTLTVSNMSPEDSSIYLCSAPQGGIPRGAQYFGPGTRLLVL.

Worth noting for this clonotype: This may be a read error, as it is one base from a much larger clone. The V gene is TRBV6-4, the J gene TRBJ2-5, with TRBD1 matching over 7 bases. Germline V lookup: CDR1 MRHNA, CDR2 SNTAGT. This CDR3 has 16 amino acids. V gave up 3 bases and J gave up 2 bases; unmatched junction bases: 9. CDR3 sequence: CASSETPTGAQETQYF. CDR3 DNA: TGTGCCAGCAGTGAAACACCAACAGGGGCTCAAGAGACCCAGTACTTC.

The rearrangement links TRBV20-1 to TRBJ2-7, with TRBD2 matching over 7 bases. Germline V gene sequence: CDR1 DFQATT, CDR2 SNEGSKA (reference sequence). The CDR3 consists of 13 residues. As DNA, the CDR3 is TGCAGGGGCCGAGCTAGCGGAAACAACGAGCAGTACTTC. Translation gives CRGRASGNNEQYF.